The rows below give T cell receptor beta chains drawn from one sample of a study of T cell changes during pregnancy in multiple sclerosis. TCRdb keeps only in-frame clones here, not all; method: immunoSEQ multiplex PCR. The table includes tens of thousands of clones, around 94% detected once. Specimen: peripheral blood, collected in the second trimester of pregnancy. The receptors originated from a female donor in good health, enrolled as a control in a pregnancy study. The CDR3 runs from the conserved cysteine through the conserved F or W. The order of the fields is V gene, J gene, clone size, D gene, CDR3 DNA, CDR3 protein. A D gene is named only where the DNA matches it firmly. Some rows mark clone size as missing; the rest say once, few, many or name a class of expanded clone.

TRBV27	TRBJ2-5	.	.	TGTGCCAGCAGTTTATCGGAGAATGGAGAGACCCAGTACTTC	CASSLSENGETQYF
TRBV6-1	TRBJ1-6	few	.	TGTGCCAGCAGTGCTCCCAAAGCGTCACCCCTCCACTTT	CASSAPKASPLHF
TRBV11-2	TRBJ2-1	.	.	TGTGCCAGCAGTTCGAACAACAATGAGCAGTTCTTC	CASSSNNNEQFF
TRBV6-5	TRBJ2-3	.	.	TGTGCCAGCAGTTACTCGTCTACCACCAGGAATACGCAGTATTTT	CASSYSSTTRNTQYF
TRBV5-1	TRBJ2-5	.	TRBD1	TGCGCCAGCAGCTTGGAGGGGACAGGAGGAGAGACCCAGTACTTC	CASSLEGTGGETQYF
TRBV4-3	TRBJ1-2	.	.	TGCGCCAGCAGCCAAGGACGGGGCAGGGGAATGTATGGCTACACCTTC	CASSQGRGRGMYGYTF
TRBV28	TRBJ1-2	once	.	TGTGCCAGTGCGAAACGTGGCTACACCTTC	CASAKRGYTF
TRBV18	TRBJ2-7	.	TRBD1	TGTGCCAGCTCACCGGGACAGGGAGGCGGCGAGCAGTACTTC	CASSPGQGGGEQYF
TRBV5-1	TRBJ1-6	.	TRBD1	TGCGCCAGCAGCTTACAGGGGGCGAATAATTCACCCCTCCACTTT	CASSLQGANNSPLHF
TRBV5-1	TRBJ1-1	once	.	TGCGCCAGCAGCCCGGAGTCCACTGAAGCTTTCTTT	CASSPESTEAFF
TRBV4-2	TRBJ2-7	.	.	TGTGCCAGCAGCCAACGGGAAACGTACGAGCAGTACTTC	CASSQRETYEQYF
TRBV11-2	TRBJ1-2	once	TRBD1	TGTGCCAGCAGTCTACAGGGGGTTTTCTATGGCTACACCTTC	CASSLQGVFYGYTF
TRBV11-2	TRBJ1-1	.	.	TGTGCCAGCAGCCCCATAGGCCCGGGACACCCGAACACTGAAGCTTTCTTT	CASSPIGPGHPNTEAFF
TRBV5-4	TRBJ2-5	.	TRBD2	TGTGCCAGCAGCTCGACTAGCGGGGGGGCACGTGAGACCCAGTACTTC	CASSSTSGGARETQYF
TRBV6-6	TRBJ1-2	.	.	TGTGCCAGCAGTGATACAGGGAACTATGGCTACACCTTC	CASSDTGNYGYTF
TRBV2	TRBJ2-3	once	TRBD2	TGTGCCAGCATCGGGGGGTACACAGATACGCAGTATTTT	CASIGGYTDTQYF
TRBV7-9	TRBJ1-1	.	.	TGTGCCAGCAGCTCGAACACTAGCCCGAAGACTGAAGCTTTCTTT	CASSSNTSPKTEAFF
TRBV28	TRBJ1-3	.	.	TGTGCCAGCAGCCGACCTCCTACAGGCTCCTCTGGAAACACCATATATTTT	CASSRPPTGSSGNTIYF
TRBV6-5	TRBJ2-7	once	.	TGTGCCAGCAGTAAAACAGGATCCGAGCAGTACTTC	CASSKTGSEQYF
TRBV21-1	TRBJ1-3	.	.	TGTGCCAGCAACCGGACAGGGGGAAACACCATATATTTT	CASNRTGGNTIYF
TRBV5-4	TRBJ2-1	.	.	TGTGCCAGCAGCTCCCTGGGAGGGGGCAATGAGCAGTTCTTC	CASSSLGGGNEQFF
TRBV27	TRBJ2-1	.	TRBD2	TGTGCCAGCAGTTTATCATATCCGGGACTAGCGGCCAATGAGCAGTTCTTC	CASSLSYPGLAANEQFF
TRBV25-1	TRBJ2-1	once	.	TGTGCCAGCTGTATCTCCTACAATGAGCAGTTCTTC	CASCISYNEQFF
TRBV5-4	TRBJ2-3	.	TRBD2	TGTGCCAGCAGCTCCTTGACTAGCGGGGGGCTTAGCACAGATACGCAGTATTTT	CASSSLTSGGLSTDTQYF
TRBV7-2	TRBJ1-1	.	TRBD1	TGTGCCAGCAGCCCTAGGGACAGGATTGGTACAAAAGCTTTCTTT	CASSPRDRIGTKAFF
TRBV6-6	TRBJ1-2	.	TRBD1	TGTGCCAGCAGCAGACAGGGATGGGGCTACACCTTC	CASSRQGWGYTF
TRBV28	TRBJ2-7	.	.	TGTGCCAGCAAGACCCGGGACACGGAACTCTACGAGCAGTACTTC	CASKTRDTELYEQYF
TRBV28	TRBJ2-7	.	.	TGTGCCAGCAGCTCGACTTTCTACGAGCAGTACTTC	CASSSTFYEQYF
TRBV27	TRBJ1-2	.	.	TGTGCCAGCAGTTTATCGGAGAACTATGGCTACACCTTC	CASSLSENYGYTF
TRBV7-6	TRBJ2-1	.	.	TGTGCCAGCAGCTTAGAGGCAGGGCCTCCCTACAATGAGCAGTTCTTC	CASSLEAGPPYNEQFF
TRBV28	TRBJ1-1	few	.	TGTGCCAGCAGAATTCAGGGGTGGAACACTGAAGCTTTCTTT	CASRIQGWNTEAFF
TRBV6-5	TRBJ2-3	.	.	TGTGCCAGCAGGTACTCCGACAGCCCTAGCACAGATACGCAGTATTTT	CASRYSDSPSTDTQYF
TRBV9	TRBJ1-2	.	.	TGTGCCAGCAGCGCCGGCGGGGGGGGCTATGGCTACACCTTC	CASSAGGGGYGYTF
TRBV28	TRBJ2-5	once	TRBD2	TGTGCCAGCAGTTTATCGGGGGGTAAAGAGACCCAGTACTTC	CASSLSGGKETQYF
TRBV11-2	TRBJ2-3	.	TRBD2	TGTGCCAGCAGCCACGGACTAGTGACTCACTCCACAGATACGCAGTATTTT	CASSHGLVTHSTDTQYF
TRBV7-8	TRBJ1-1	.	.	TGTGCCAGCAGCCTAGCCGTAATGAACACTGAAGCTTTCTTT	CASSLAVMNTEAFF
TRBV21-1	TRBJ2-7	.	.	TGTGCCAGCAGCAAAGCCCGGACAAATGACTTC	CASSKARTNDF
TRBV7-9	TRBJ1-1	.	TRBD1	TGTGCCAGCAGCTTAGACAGGGGAATCACTGAAGCTTTCTTT	CASSLDRGITEAFF
TRBV27	TRBJ2-7	.	TRBD2	TGTGCCAGCAGTTTACCCGGACTAGCTGACGAGCAGTACTTC	CASSLPGLADEQYF
TRBV6-6	TRBJ2-1	.	.	TGTGCCAGCAGTTATGGTCCGGGAACCTACAATGAGCAGTTCTTC	CASSYGPGTYNEQFF
TRBV5-1	TRBJ2-2	.	.	TGCGCCAGCAGTTTAGGACTCTCCTCGAACACCGGGGAGCTGTTTTTT	CASSLGLSSNTGELFF
TRBV10-3	TRBJ1-4	.	.	TGTGCCATCAGTGAGTTATCCCCGGGACTTGCAACTAATGAAAAACTGTTTTTT	CAISELSPGLATNEKLFF